Below are 29 T cell receptor beta chains sequenced from a single sample in a study of control samples from healthy donors and cancer patients. Assay used: immunoSEQ multiplex PCR; TCRdb lists only in-frame clones, some missing. Altogether roughly 88,000 clones are present, 91% being singletons, with the ten largest covering 17%. The sequenced sample consisted of blood. All receptors come from a man aged 50 to 59 in good health.

J is TRBJ2-2 and V is TRBV2; 9 nucleotides line up with TRBD2. The CDR3 loop spans 15 amino acids. V shed 7 bases, J shed 4 bases, and the junction held 7 bases outside the gene matches. The germline V gene has CDR1 SNHLY and CDR2 FYNNEI. CDR3 DNA sequence: TGTGCCAGCACCGGGGCGGGGGGGTGCACCGGGGAGCTGTTTTTT. Protein sequence: CASTGAGGCTGELFF.

This rearrangement joins TRBV5-1 to TRBJ2-2, with unresolved D. V was cut by 3 bases and J by 6 bases, with 6 bases left in between. This CDR3 comprises 12 residues. CDR1 SGHRS and CDR2 YFSETQ come from the germline V gene. In nucleotides, the CDR3 is TGCGCCAGCAGCTCCGTTGCCGGGGAGCTGTTTTTT. Protein sequence: CASSSVAGELFF. The full variable domain, with the rest looked up from reference TRBV5-1 and TRBJ2-2, is KAGVTQTPRYLIKTRGQQVTLSCSPISGHRSVSWYQQTPGQGLQFLFEYFSETQRNKGNFPGRFSGRQFSNSRSEMNVSTLELGDSALYLCASSSVAGELFFGEGSRLTVL.

This clone was detected once. The chain is built from TRBV2 and TRBJ1-2; D remains ambiguous. Trimming left V 6 bases short and J 3 bases short, with 11 bases between. This CDR3 region has 13 residues. From germline, CDR1 is SNHLY and CDR2 FYNNEI. The CDR3 DNA is TGTGCCAGCAGAGCAGGTGCAGACTATGGCTACACCTTC. Residues: CASRAGADYGYTF.

The rearrangement joins TRBV7-2 to TRBJ2-7; D is undetermined. The CDR3 totals 15 residues. CDR1 SGHTA and CDR2 FQGNSA come from the germline V gene. The V end was cut by 3 bases, the J end by 0 bases, with 12 bases between. The CDR3 protein is CASSFSQLVSYEQYF. The CDR3 region has the DNA TGTGCCAGCAGCTTTTCACAACTCGTCTCCTACGAGCAGTACTTC.

The rearrangement joins TRBV24-1 to TRBJ1-1, with D unresolved. This CDR3 is built from 13 residues. The V gene lost 7 bases and the J gene lost 1 base, with 9 bases spanning the gap. Germline V gives CDR1 KGHDR, CDR2 SFDVKD. The CDR3 nucleotides read TGTGCCACCAGGAAAGCCGCGAACACTGAAGCTTTCTTT. Protein product: CATRKAANTEAFF.

J is TRBJ1-1 and V is TRBV5-1; a possible D gene is TRBD1 (5 bases). The V and J ends lost 3 bases and 0 bases respectively, with 15 bases between them. CDR1 SGHRS and CDR2 YFSETQ come from the germline V gene. The CDR3 is made up of 16 amino acids. This chain's CDR3 is CASSSEGIGVNTEAFF. CDR3 in DNA: TGCGCCAGCAGCTCAGAGGGGATTGGGGTGAACACTGAAGCTTTCTTT.

This chain links TRBV7-7 with TRBJ2-7; tentatively, D is TRBD1 or TRBD2 (5 bases each). The CDR3 sequence is 13 residues long. The germline V gene encodes CDR1 SSHAT and CDR2 FNYEAQ (reference sequence). V was clipped by 4 bases and J by 7 bases, with 14 bases between them. CDR3 protein: CASSSLGAGEQYF. For the CDR3, the DNA is TGTGCCAGCAGCTCCCTTGGGGCGGGTGAGCAGTACTTC.

This clone was observed a single time. DNA of the CDR3: TGTGCCAGCAGTGAGGGGGTAGGCGAAAAACTGTTTTTT. Its protein product is CASSEGVGEKLFF. The chain is built from TRBV2 and TRBJ1-4; the D gene is possibly TRBD1 (5 bases). The CDR3 has 13 amino acids. Germline V CDR1 and CDR2: SNHLY, FYNNEI. Trimming shortened V by 3 bases and J by 8 bases, and 10 bases separated the two germline ends. Drawing the rest from reference TRBV2 and TRBJ1-4, the complete variable domain is EPEVTQTPSHQVTQMGQEVILRCVPISNHLYFYWYRQILGQKVEFLVSFYNNEISEKSEIFDDQFSVERPDGSNFTLKIRSTKLEDSAMYFCASSEGVGEKLFFGSGTQLSVL.

The rearrangement joins TRBV3-1 (or the pseudogene TRBV3-2) to TRBJ1-2; possible D gene TRBD1, 6 bases. Germline CDR1 is LGHDT and CDR2 is YNNKEL (reference sequence). V lost 6 bases to trimming and J lost 4 bases, with 15 bases between them. The CDR3 is 14 amino acids. In nucleotides, the CDR3 is TGTGCCAGCAGTTTGACAGGTAGCTTCTATGGCTACACCTTC. Encoded protein: CASSLTGSFYGYTF.

The rearrangement links TRBV7-2 to TRBJ2-2; the D is unclear. This CDR3 spans 15 amino acids. Per the germline V gene, CDR1 is SGHTA and CDR2 is FQGNSA. Trimming pared 7 bases from V and 8 bases from J, leaving 20 bases between. The CDR3 coding sequence is TGTGCCAGCAACCTTGGCGGTGGAGAAGGAGGGGAGCTGTTTTTT. Encoded protein: CASNLGGGEGGELFF.

The genes are TRBV7-9 and TRBJ1-5; D gene unclear. This CDR3 region has 13 residues. The germline V and J ends were trimmed by 2 bases and 7 bases, with 9 bases remaining between them. Per the germline V gene, CDR1 is SEHNR and CDR2 is FQNEAQ (reference sequence). Here the CDR3 DNA reads TGTGCCAGCAGCTTATATCCGGGGCAGCCCCAGCATTTT. Translation gives CASSLYPGQPQHF.

The chain carries TRBV13 and TRBJ1-1; 7 nucleotides agree with TRBD1. CDR1 is PRHDT, CDR2 FYEKMQ, per germline (reference sequence). J lost 4 bases, V lost 0 bases, and 8 bases had no gene match. CDR3 length: 16 residues. CDR3 sequence: CASSLGTGMISTEAFF. As DNA, the CDR3 is TGTGCCAGCAGCTTAGGGACAGGGATGATATCCACTGAAGCTTTCTTT.

The rearrangement links TRBV2 to TRBJ1-1; 9 nucleotides agree with TRBD1. CDR3 size: 16 residues. Germline V gives CDR1 SNHLY, CDR2 FYNNEI. Losses at the gene ends were 3 bases for V and 1 base for J; bases not matched to a gene: 6. For the CDR3, the DNA is TGTGCCAGCAGTGAGGGACAGGGCAATAGGAACACTGAAGCTTTCTTT. Translating it yields CASSEGQGNRNTEAFF.

The chain links TRBV4-2 to TRBJ2-1, with 11 positions matching TRBD2. Germline values: CDR1 LGHNA, CDR2 YNFKEQ. The CDR3 has 16 residues. V gave up 4 bases and J gave up 2 bases; unmatched junction bases: 4. CDR3 region: CASSLTTSGAYNEQFF. For the CDR3, the DNA is TGTGCCAGCAGCCTCACGACTAGCGGGGCCTACAATGAGCAGTTCTTC.

The DNA of the CDR3 is TGTGCCAGTAGGGAAAGGGGAGGTACGAATCAGCCCCAGCATTTT. It translates to CASRERGGTNQPQHF. The V call is TRBV19, the J call TRBJ1-5; D perhaps matches TRBD1 (5 bases). With 6 bases removed from V and 4 bases from J, the gap between germline ends came to 16 bases. The CDR3 loop spans 15 amino acids. Germline values: CDR1 LNHDA, CDR2 SQIVND (reference sequence).

The genes are TRBV6-5 and TRBJ1-2; 7 bases match TRBD1. With V trimmed by 2 bases and J by 6 bases, 3 bases remained unmatched. The CDR3 runs to 13 residues. Germline lookup yields CDR1 MNHEY and CDR2 SVGAGI. As DNA, the CDR3 is TGTGCCAGCAGTTACGCTCAGGGGGATGGCTACACCTTC. Protein: CASSYAQGDGYTF.

This clone has a single count. The V and J genes are TRBV6-5 and TRBJ1-4, with D possibly matching TRBD1 (6 bases). The CDR3 contains 14 residues. V was trimmed by 8 bases and J by 0 bases, leaving 10 bases between them. Germline V lookup: CDR1 MNHEY, CDR2 SVGAGI. The CDR3 protein is CASQGIATNEKLFF. DNA of the CDR3: TGTGCCAGCCAGGGGATCGCAACTAATGAAAAACTGTTTTTT.

The CDR3 is CASSRRNYGYTF. The CDR3 DNA follows: TGTGCCAGCAGCCGGCGGAACTATGGCTACACCTTC. The rearrangement joins TRBV3-1 (or the pseudogene TRBV3-2) to TRBJ1-2; D is uncertain. The V gene lost 4 bases and the J gene lost 2 bases, with 5 bases spanning the gap. The length of the CDR3 is 12 residues. From germline, CDR1 is LGHDT and CDR2 YNNKEL (reference sequence).

This clone has only one observation. The genes are TRBV6-2 or TRBV6-3 and TRBJ1-6; a possible D gene is TRBD1 (5 bases). Trimming shortened V by 8 bases and J by 10 bases, and 18 bases separated the two germline ends. The CDR3 contains 14 residues. CDR1 and CDR2 (germline): MNHEY, SVGEGT. For the CDR3, the DNA is TGTGCCAGCCGCCTAGGGACCGCCAGCTCACCCCTCCACTTT. As protein: CASRLGTASSPLHF.

This chain links TRBV18 with TRBJ1-5; 7 nucleotides line up with TRBD1. Trimming took 6 bases from V and 5 from J; bases not matched to a gene: 7. CDR3 size: 14 residues. Looked up from germline, CDR1 is KGHSH and CDR2 is LQKENI. As DNA, the CDR3 is TGTGCCAGCTCCCTACAGGGGCTGGATCAGCCCCAGCATTTT. Translating it yields CASSLQGLDQPQHF.

The genes are TRBV18 and TRBJ2-7; 7 nucleotides agree with TRBD2. The CDR3 runs 16 residues. V was clipped by 6 bases and J by 0 bases; unmatched bases: 11. CDR1 is KGHSH, CDR2 LQKENI, per germline. The chain's CDR3 is CASSSDPGGSSYEQYF. The CDR3 DNA reads TGTGCCAGCTCGTCCGATCCGGGGGGAAGCTCCTACGAGCAGTACTTC. The full variable domain, completed using reference TRBV18 and TRBJ2-7, is NAGVMQNPRHLVRRRGQEARLRCSPMKGHSHVYWYRQLPEEGLKFMVYLQKENIIDESGMPKERFSAEFPKEGPSILRIQQVVRGDSAAYFCASSSDPGGSSYEQYFGPGTRLTVT.

This chain uses TRBV9 with TRBJ1-1; TRBD1 is a possible D gene (6 bases). The CDR3 runs to 13 residues. Germline V lookup: CDR1 SGDLS, CDR2 YYNGEE. V was shortened by 9 bases and J by 3 bases, with 15 bases between the two germline ends. The CDR3 region is CATSTGPDTEAFF. The DNA for the CDR3 is TGTGCCACTAGTACAGGGCCCGACACTGAAGCTTTCTTT.

The rearrangement links TRBV5-4 to TRBJ2-5; TRBD2 is a possible D gene (5 bases). V was cut by 1 base and J by 5 bases, with 12 bases left in between. This CDR3 contains 14 residues. Looked up from germline, CDR1 is SGHNT and CDR2 is YYREEE (reference sequence). CDR3 loop: CASSLWVGGETQYF. CDR3 nucleotides: TGTGCCAGCAGCTTGTGGGTCGGCGGGGAGACCCAGTACTTC. The complete variable domain, with remaining parts taken from reference TRBV5-4 and TRBJ2-5, reads ETGVTQSPTHLIKTRGQQVTLRCSSQSGHNTVSWYQQALGQGPQFIFQYYREEENGRGNFPPRFSGLQFPNYSSELNVNALELDDSALYLCASSLWVGGETQYFGPGTRLLVL.

CDR3 in DNA: TGCGCCAGCAGCTTGGGCAGGGAGGGCACTGAAGCTTTCTTT. Protein sequence: CASSLGREGTEAFF. This sequence joins TRBV5-1 and TRBJ1-1; TRBD1 is a possible D gene (5 bases). Trimming pared 0 bases from V and 4 bases from J, leaving 10 bases between. CDR3 length: 14 amino acids. CDR1 is SGHRS, CDR2 YFSETQ, per germline.

The rearrangement uses TRBV14 and TRBJ2-7; D unresolved. V lost 4 bases to trimming and J lost 3 bases, with 4 bases between them. This CDR3 is built from 11 residues. CDR1 is SGHDN and CDR2 is FVKESK in the germline V gene. CDR3 sequence: CASSLIYEQYF. CDR3 nucleotide sequence: TGTGCCAGCAGCCTGATCTACGAGCAGTACTTC. Filled out from reference TRBV14 and TRBJ2-7, the complete variable domain reads EAGVTQFPSHSVIEKGQTVTLRCDPISGHDNLYWYRRVMGKEIKFLLHFVKESKQDESGMPNNRFLAERTGGTYSTLKVQPAELEDSGVYFCASSLIYEQYFGPGTRLTVT.

The chain links TRBV6-5 to TRBJ1-2; maybe TRBD1 (6 bases). The V gene lost 4 bases and the J gene lost 8 bases, with 14 bases spanning the gap. CDR1 MNHEY and CDR2 SVGAGI come from the germline V gene. This CDR3 comprises 13 residues. The CDR3 protein is CASSSYRVEGYTF. CDR3 coding DNA: TGTGCCAGCAGTTCGTACAGGGTAGAAGGCTACACCTTC.

The rearrangement uses TRBV27 and TRBJ1-1; 7 bases agree with TRBD1. Germline-derived CDR1 and CDR2 are MNHEY and SMNVEV (reference sequence). Trimming took 7 bases from V and 7 from J; bases not matched to a gene: 9. The CDR3 spans 13 residues. CDR3 residues: CASNTRQGGEAFF. CDR3 DNA sequence: TGTGCCAGCAATACACGACAGGGAGGTGAAGCTTTCTTT.

In its sample, this clone was seen once. The V gene is TRBV12-5, the J gene TRBJ1-1; D is unresolved. V was trimmed by 2 bases and J by 8 bases, leaving 3 bases between them. Germline V gene data show CDR1 as LGHNT and CDR2 as FRNRAP. The length of the CDR3 is 10 residues. DNA of the CDR3: TGTGCTAGTGGTTTGACAGAAGCTTTCTTT. Translation gives CASGLTEAFF. The full variable domain, its missing parts supplied by reference TRBV12-5 and TRBJ1-1, is DARVTQTPRHKVTEMGQEVTMRCQPILGHNTVFWYRQTMMQGLELLAYFRNRAPLDDSGMPKDRFSAEMPDATLATLKIQPSEPRDSAVYFCASGLTEAFFGQGTRLTVV.

The V and J genes are TRBV5-1 and TRBJ1-1; 8 bases line up with TRBD1. CDR1 and CDR2 from the germline V gene are SGHRS and YFSETQ. Germline trimming cut 4 bases from V and 1 base from J; bases unmatched to any gene: 3. The CDR3 is 14 amino acids. The CDR3 region is CASSGQGANTEAFF. The CDR3 bases are TGCGCCAGCAGCGGGCAGGGGGCGAACACTGAAGCTTTCTTT.